One sample yielded the 8 T cell receptor beta chains listed below, sequenced in a study of identical twins (TCRdb year 2016). Library preparation employed 5' RACE. TCRdb records Illumina HiSeq 2000 as the sequencer. TCRdb ran its own pipeline on the public reads, namely fastp trimming at Q25 and MiXCR clone calling, and kept in-frame beta chains. For every CDR3 protein sequence, its rows merge into one entry that carries the most common genes and DNA. For this sample the table gives a few hundred thousand distinct CDR3 sequences, of which roughly 10% were detected only once. About 9.1% of the sample lies in the top ten. The specimen was memory T cells sorted from blood. The intended sense of this specimen's cell subset or site label: CD45RO+ enriched T cells. The receptors originated from a man aged 50 or older in good health.

The rearrangement uses TRBV6-1 and TRBJ1-2; the D is unclear. The CDR3 extends over 14 amino acids. From germline, CDR1 is MNHNS and CDR2 SASEGT. Trimming shortened V by 7 bases and J by 4 bases, and 16 bases separated the two germline ends. The CDR3 spells CASMGPVAGYGYTF. The CDR3, as DNA: TGTGCCAGCATGGGCCCTGTGGCGGGCTATGGCTACACCTTC.

V usage is TRBV10-2 and J usage is TRBJ2-3; D remains ambiguous. There are 14 residues in the CDR3. Germline-derived CDR1 and CDR2 are WSHSY and SAAADI. V lost 6 bases and J 0 bases, leaving 10 bases between the germline ends. CDR3 amino acids: CASRVFFSTDTQYF. CDR3 DNA: TGCGCCAGCAGAGTTTTTTTTAGCACAGATACGCAGTATTTT.

This clonotype was seen a few times. The chain uses TRBV20-1 and TRBJ1-4; 7 bases match TRBD1. The V and J ends lost 6 bases and 3 bases, in that order; junction bases with no gene match: 7. Germline CDR1 DFQATT, CDR2 SNEGSKA (reference sequence). This CDR3 is 14 amino acids long. The CDR3 nucleotides are TGCAGTGCCGAAGGACAGGATTCTAATGAAAAACTGTTTTTT. It encodes CSAEGQDSNEKLFF.

This clonotype was counted at least ten times. The V and J genes are TRBV20-1 and TRBJ2-5, with 8 nucleotides matching TRBD1. The germline gives CDR1 DFQATT, CDR2 SNEGSKA (reference sequence). Unmatched junction bases numbered 3, after V lost 4 bases and J lost 5 bases. This CDR3 has 12 amino acids. The CDR3 sequence: CSATGGRETQYF. CDR3 nucleotide sequence: TGCAGTGCTACAGGGGGCAGGGAGACCCAGTACTTC.

V and J are TRBV7-6 and TRBJ2-7; 10 nucleotides match TRBD1. The V and J ends lost 0 bases and 1 base, in that order; junction bases with no gene match: 9. The germline V gene encodes CDR1 SGHVS and CDR2 FNYEAQ. The CDR3 extends over 18 amino acids. The CDR3 region has the DNA TGTGCCAGCAGCTTAGCAGGGACAGGGGCCCGAAGGTCCTACGAGCAGTACTTC. It codes for CASSLAGTGARRSYEQYF.

This clonotype was recorded at least ten times. This chain joins TRBV30 and TRBJ2-3; 8 nucleotides agree with TRBD1. This CDR3 has 16 residues. The junction had 10 bases not matched to a gene; V was cut back by 5 bases and J by 0 bases. Germline V gene lookup returns CDR1 GTSNPN and CDR2 SVGIG (reference sequence). The CDR3: CAWYNPGGSSTDTQYF. The CDR3 bases are TGTGCCTGGTATAACCCAGGGGGCTCTAGCACAGATACGCAGTATTTT. The whole variable domain, filled in from reference TRBV30 and TRBJ2-3, reads SQTIHQWPATLVQPVGSPLSLECTVEGTSNPNLYWYRQAAGRGLQLLFYSVGIGQISSEVPQNLSASRPQDRQFILSSKKLLLSDSGFYLCAWYNPGGSSTDTQYFGPGTRLTVL.

This clonotype has at least ten counts. The rearrangement uses TRBV6-1 and TRBJ1-1; possibly TRBD1 for D (6 bases). CDR3 size: 13 residues. The V gene's germline CDR1 is MNHNS and CDR2 SASEGT. Trimming took off 6 bases at V and 8 bases at J, with 16 bases between the two ends. CDR3 residues: CASSSNTGSEAFF. Written as DNA, the CDR3 is TGTGCCAGCAGCTCCAATACAGGGTCGGAAGCTTTCTTT.

This clonotype was observed once. One base away lies a much larger clone, so this may be a sequencing read error. The V and J genes are TRBV13 and TRBJ1-1; 7 nucleotides align to TRBD1. The germline V gene encodes CDR1 PRHDT and CDR2 FYEKMQ (reference sequence). The CDR3 is 15 residues long. CDR3 sequence: CASSLATGVNTEALF. Written as DNA, the CDR3 is TGTGCCAGCAGCTTAGCCACAGGGGTGAACACTGAAGCTTTGTTT. The variable domain in full, completed from reference TRBV13 and TRBJ1-1, reads AAGVIQSPRHLIKEKRETATLKCYPIPRHDTVYWYQQGPGQDPQFLISFYEKMQSDKGSIPDRFSAQQFSDYHSELNMSSLELGDSALYFCASSLATGVNTEALFGQGTRLTVV.